This T cell receptor beta chain was obtained from a study of T cell responses to AZD1222 COVID-19 vaccine. At the level of the study: Some second doses came at about 4 weeks and others at about 12 weeks; these were pooled.

General study results and limits: Per reports, nearly half of all spike-specific TCRs target regions that are unmutated in variants.

Sequenced by immunoSEQ multiplex PCR; TCRdb stores in-frame clones only, minus some. The profile covers 150,000 to 200,000 clones, with roughly 93% appearing a single time and 7.5% to 10% taken by the ten largest. Regarding this clone: Its specificity is not known.

There are 12 residues in the CDR3. Trimming removed 4 bases from V and 15 bases from J, with 17 bases in between. Germline-derived CDR1 and CDR2 are SGHNT and YYREEE (reference sequence). This rearrangement joins TRBV5-4 to TRBJ2-1; D is uncertain. This sequence was found in an adult in good health. This specimen consisted of peripheral blood, obtained on day 0 of AZD1222 vaccination. The CDR3 protein is CASSPRYGSRFF. CDR3 DNA sequence: TGTGCCAGCAGCCCCCGATACGGCTCGCGGTTCTTC.